These 6 T cell receptor beta chains share one sample of origin, sequenced in a study of siplizumab effects on memory and regulatory T cells. Profiled with immunoSEQ multiplex PCR; TCRdb holds only in-frame clones, not every one. The sample yields approximately 100,000 clones, over 90% seen once. Sample: non-Treg CD4+ T cells sorted from blood. The receptor source for this set is a human donor in good health.

In DNA form, the CDR3 reads TGCAGCGAGATGAAAACCTCTAGCGGGAGTTACGAGCAGTACTTC. Translating it yields CSEMKTSSGSYEQYF. The chain couples TRBV29-1 to TRBJ2-7; TRBD2 agrees at 10 bases. The V and J ends lost 7 bases and 4 bases, in that order; junction bases with no gene match: 13. Germline lookup yields CDR1 SQVTM and CDR2 ANQGSEA. CDR3 length: 15 residues.

The chain carries TRBV29-1 and TRBJ2-5; D gene ambiguous. Per germline, CDR1 SQVTM and CDR2 ANQGSEA. The CDR3 is 10 amino acids. V lost 6 bases and J 5 bases, leaving 7 bases between the germline ends. The DNA of the CDR3 is TGCAGCGTGGCTAGGGAGACCCAGTACTTC. Amino acids: CSVARETQYF. Full variable domain (outside the CDR3, taken from reference TRBV29-1 and TRBJ2-5): SAVISQKPSRDICQRGTSLTIQCQVDSQVTMMFWYRQQPGQSLTLIATANQGSEATYESGFVIDKFPISRPNLTFSTLTVSNMSPEDSSIYLCSVARETQYFGPGTRLLVL.

The V gene is TRBV6-1, the J gene TRBJ1-5; TRBD1 aligns across 7 bases. The V segment lost 4 bases and the J segment 0 bases; nucleotides outside the gene matches: 9. From germline, CDR1 is MNHNS and CDR2 SASEGT. The CDR3 is 17 residues long. This CDR3 reads CASSGGTALYSNQPQHF. The CDR3 bases are TGTGCCAGCAGTGGGGGGACAGCTCTTTATAGCAATCAGCCCCAGCATTTT.

The gene calls are TRBV5-1 and TRBJ2-1; TRBD2 matches 9 bases. With V trimmed by 6 bases and J by 4 bases, 11 bases remained unmatched. The CDR3 sequence is 16 residues long. Germline values: CDR1 SGHRS, CDR2 YFSETQ. The CDR3 here is CASTLGRTSDYNEQFF. The CDR3 bases are TGCGCCAGCACCCTTGGAAGGACTAGCGATTACAATGAGCAGTTCTTC.

This chain links TRBV7-9 with TRBJ2-5, with D hard to call. The CDR3 runs 14 residues. Trimming stripped 1 base from V and 1 base from J, with 7 bases between. Germline V gene sequence: CDR1 SEHNR, CDR2 FQNEAQ (reference sequence). CDR3 in amino acids: CASSLGQAQETQYF. Written as DNA, the CDR3 is TGTGCCAGCAGCTTAGGGCAAGCCCAAGAGACCCAGTACTTC.

V usage is TRBV19 and J usage is TRBJ1-4, with TRBD1 identical over 10 bases. Germline assignment: CDR1 LNHDA and CDR2 SQIVND (reference sequence). The CDR3 is 18 residues long. V dropped 4 bases and J dropped 3; count of bases not matched to a gene: 11. CDR3 coding DNA: TGTGCCAGTAGTAGTGCGTTGGACAGGGGGATCGCTAATGAAAAACTGTTTTTT. Protein product: CASSSALDRGIANEKLFF.